This T cell receptor beta chain derives from a study of T-cell memory formation after mild COVID-19. Study results and caveats: Some clones that responded were present in memory (sampled pre-infection), which suggests cross-reactive memory joined. Clones contracting across day 15 to 85 had a balanced CD4/CD8 profile; later expanding clones leaned CD4+.

The CDR3 length is 15 residues. 5'RACE primed from the constant segment yielded TCR alpha and TCR beta cDNA libraries bearing sample barcodes and UMIs. TCRdb redid the calling of the 5' RACE reads with MiXCR, one entry per CDR3 protein. The profile shows roughly 550,000 distinct CDR3 sequences, just over 20% of them singletons. This clonotype was seen more than once but under ten times. What it recognizes is unknown. At one end the junction does not follow the germline gene, possibly because of a read error. The rearrangement joins TRBV12-3 or TRBV12-4 to TRBJ1-1; D might be TRBD1 (6 bases). Material: PBMCs or a T cell subset sorted from them (not recorded which). The clonotype comes from an adult woman who had mild COVID-19 (a few samples of this study predate the infection). Cell type and time point are not known. The CDR3 region is CASSPSGGLNTQAFF. The DNA of the CDR3 is TGTGCCAGCAGCCCAAGCGGGGGCTTGAACACTCAAGCTTTCTTT.